A selection of T cell receptor beta chains follows, all from one sample in a study of cytomegalovirus exposure and HLA in healthy donors. Assay used: immunoSEQ multiplex PCR; TCRdb lists only in-frame clones, some missing. In the table there are fewer than 200,000 clones, around 82% of which are singletons. Sequencing was carried out using PBMCs. All receptors derive from a woman aged 30 to 39 in good health and CMV-seropositive. Each CDR3 is given without its conserved first and last residue.

TRBV27,13,ASSLGQGSTYEQY
TRBV7-2,13,ASSLVQGASYEQY
TRBV2,12,ASSDIAGQETQY
TRBV6-6,13,ASSPGEATRNTIY
TRBV5-4,15,ASSLGQGAHSNQPQH
TRBV6-1,13,ASSPLGQATGEPF
TRBV12-5,11,ASGRSGSREQY
TRBV7-7,11,ASSPRTVYGYT
TRBV6-1,9,ASTQVTEAF
TRBV7-9,11,ASSLGTGYGYT
TRBV10-3,13,AIRPPAGGPNEQF
TRBV11-2,13,ASSLDPTVMTEAF
TRBV19,13,ASRAGTLSSYEQY
TRBV7-2,16,ASSYRAPGTGYYNEQF
TRBV28,14,ASTSRYTAGQNIQY
TRBV11-1,12,ASSLGASGIEQF
TRBV2,14,ASSSETRKYTDTQY